The 13 T cell receptor beta chains in this list originate from one sample, sequenced in a study of T-cell memory formation after mild COVID-19. TCRdb analysed the 5' RACE reads with MiXCR anew, one entry per CDR3 protein. Among about 430,000 distinct CDR3 sequences, around 24% were seen once, and the ten largest hold 8.8%. Sequenced input: PBMCs or a T cell subset sorted from them (not recorded which). The receptors derive from an adult woman who had mild COVID-19 (a few samples of this study predate the infection). Cell type and time point are not known.

The V and J genes are TRBV7-2 and TRBJ2-1, with D perhaps TRBD1 (8 bases). Between the trimmed V and J ends, which lost 3 bases and 4 bases, there was a span of 22 bases. The germline V gene has CDR1 SGHTA and CDR2 FQGNSA. The CDR3 runs to 18 residues. CDR3 protein: CASSFRQGRGPGYNEQFF. Written as DNA, the CDR3 is TGTGCCAGCAGCTTTCGACAGGGGAGGGGCCCGGGGTACAATGAGCAGTTCTTC.

This clonotype has only a few counts. The chain uses TRBV7-9 and TRBJ2-2, with TRBD1 as a possible D gene (6 bases). V lost 5 bases and J 0 bases, leaving 13 bases between the germline ends. CDR1 is SEHNR, CDR2 FQNEAQ, per germline (reference sequence). The CDR3 length is 16 residues. CDR3 DNA: TGTGCCAGCAGCCCGGGACAACGATCGAACACCGGGGAGCTGTTTTTT. It yields the protein CASSPGQRSNTGELFF. The full variable domain, rest sourced from reference TRBV7-9 and TRBJ2-2, is DTGVSQNPRHKITKRGQNVTFRCDPISEHNRLYWYRQTLGQGPEFLTYFQNEAQLEKSRLLSDRFSAERPKGSFSTLEIQRTEQGDSAMYLCASSPGQRSNTGELFFGEGSRLTVL.

In the case of this clonotype: A junction boundary mismatches the germline segment, possibly from a read error. The V and J genes are TRBV6-6 and TRBJ2-1; TRBD2 matches 9 bases. CDR1 and CDR2 (germline): MNHNY, SVGAGI (reference sequence). The length of the CDR3 is 17 residues. DNA for the CDR3: TGTGCCAGCAGCCGTCCGCTAGCGGGATTATCAGACAATGATCAGTTCTTC. Translated, it gives CASSRPLAGLSDNDQFF.

The gene calls are TRBV15 and TRBJ2-2; a possible D gene is TRBD2 (6 bases). The germline V and J ends were trimmed by 8 bases and 4 bases, with 17 bases remaining between them. The CDR3 consists of 15 residues. Germline V CDR1 and CDR2: LNHNV, YYDKDF (reference sequence). CDR3 nucleotides: TGTGCCACCTCTCGAAGAGGAGGGCCCACCGGGGAGCTGTTTTTT. It codes for CATSRRGGPTGELFF.

A word on this clonotype: A much bigger clone sits one base away, suggesting this may be a read error. J is TRBJ2-7 and V is TRBV5-1; D is unclear. Trimming took 4 bases from V and 3 from J, leaving 11 bases between them. The CDR3 loop spans 13 amino acids. Germline CDR1 is SGHRS and CDR2 is YFSETQ. The CDR3 loop reads CASSTQNDYEQYF. DNA of the CDR3: TGCGCCAGCAGCACCCAGAACGACTACGAGCAGTACTTC.

The chain carries TRBV13 and TRBJ2-7, with 8 positions matching TRBD1. The germline V gene encodes CDR1 PRHDT and CDR2 FYEKMQ (reference sequence). The CDR3 runs to 14 residues. Trimming at V came to 6 bases and at J to 5 bases, leaving 9 bases not matched to a gene. For the CDR3, the DNA is TGTGCCAGCAGTAGTAGGACAGGGTTGAACGAGCAGTACTTC. Protein: CASSSRTGLNEQYF.

This clonotype was observed once. The chain carries TRBV7-3 and TRBJ1-1; unclear D gene. The V gene's germline CDR1 is SGHTA and CDR2 FQGTGA. The length of the CDR3 is 15 residues. V was cut by 0 bases and J by 1 base, with 9 bases left in between. The CDR3 nucleotides are TGTGCCAGCAGCTTAACAAGAGCTGCGAACACTGAAGCTTTCTTT. This codes for CASSLTRAANTEAFF.

The chain is built from TRBV5-1 and TRBJ2-1, with D perhaps TRBD2 (6 bases). V lost 0 bases and J lost 10, with 23 bases in between. This CDR3 is built from 17 residues. Per germline, CDR1 SGHRS and CDR2 YFSETQ. The chain's CDR3 is CASSLGPSGTPLWEQFF. DNA for the CDR3: TGCGCCAGCAGCTTGGGGCCATCCGGGACTCCTCTTTGGGAGCAGTTCTTC.

The chain employs TRBV6-5 and TRBJ2-5, with unresolved D. Germline CDR1 and CDR2: MNHEY and SVGAGI. V was clipped by 7 bases and J by 5 bases, with 8 bases between them. The CDR3 loop spans 11 amino acids. DNA of the CDR3: TGTGCCAGCACCAACGGGGAGACCCAGTACTTC. It is translated as CASTNGETQYF.

The CDR3 sequence is CSATQGPYGYTF. Written as DNA, the CDR3 is TGCAGTGCAACACAGGGGCCCTATGGCTACACCTTC. V and J are TRBV20-1 and TRBJ1-2, with 7 bases matching TRBD1. Germline assignment: CDR1 DFQATT and CDR2 SNEGSKA (reference sequence). With 6 bases clipped from V and 4 bases from J, the junction kept 5 bases outside the gene matches. This CDR3 is built from 12 residues.

This clonotype turned up a few times. The V and J genes are TRBV7-8 and TRBJ2-2; D is uncertain. This CDR3 contains 18 residues. The germline V gene encodes CDR1 SGHVS and CDR2 FQNEAQ. The germline V and J ends were trimmed by 4 bases and 0 bases, with 18 bases remaining between them. CDR3 protein: CASSSTPSGSSNTGELFF. For the CDR3, the DNA is TGTGCCAGCAGCTCCACCCCCTCTGGGTCTTCGAACACCGGGGAGCTGTTTTTT.

This clonotype has only a few counts. The chain joins TRBV20-1 to TRBJ2-5, with D perhaps being TRBD1 or TRBD2 (5 bases each). Germline V gives CDR1 DFQATT, CDR2 SNEGSKA (reference sequence). The CDR3 spans 14 residues. V lost 1 base, J lost 3 bases, and 12 bases lay in between. CDR3 nucleotides: TGCAGTGCTAGAGGAGGGGCCGCCGAAGAGACCCAGTACTTC. This translates into CSARGGAAEETQYF.

The rearrangement joins TRBV4-1 to TRBJ1-1, with D hard to call. This CDR3 is built from 16 residues. V was clipped by 1 base and J by 2 bases, with 14 bases between them. Per the germline V gene, CDR1 is MGHRA and CDR2 is YSYEKL. CDR3 region: CASSQAPRPGNTEAFF. The CDR3 region has the DNA TGCGCCAGCAGCCAAGCCCCACGGCCGGGAAACACTGAAGCTTTCTTT.